The 29 T cell receptor beta chains given below trace back to one sample, sequenced in a study of cytomegalovirus exposure and HLA in healthy donors. The primer mix had 60 Vbeta and 13 Jbeta primers. Using immunoSEQ multiplex PCR, the repertoire was profiled, and TCRdb retains in-frame clones only, with some absent. The sample has roughly 160,000 clones; roughly 78% are singletons. Source material: PBMCs. The receptors were sampled from a woman between 45 and 60 years old in good health and CMV-seropositive.

This rearrangement joins TRBV20-1 to TRBJ2-1; 9 bases are a match to TRBD2. This CDR3 spans 11 amino acids. CDR1 is DFQATT, CDR2 SNEGSKA, per germline (reference sequence). V was pared by 7 bases and J by 9 bases, with 4 bases of the junction left unmatched. CDR3 region: CSGSGRGEQFF. The CDR3 DNA is TGCAGTGGTAGCGGGAGAGGTGAGCAGTTCTTC.

J is TRBJ2-7 and V is TRBV6-5, with D possibly being TRBD2 (7 bases). V lost 5 bases to trimming and J lost 3 bases, with 14 bases between them. Germline assignment: CDR1 MNHEY and CDR2 SVGAGI. The CDR3 has 14 residues. The CDR3: CASSIHREGYEQYF. DNA for the CDR3: TGTGCCAGCAGTATACACAGGGAGGGCTACGAGCAGTACTTC.

The chain combines TRBV11-2 with TRBJ1-1; 7 nucleotides match TRBD1. The CDR3 is 15 amino acids. The V segment lost 5 bases and the J segment 1 base; nucleotides outside the gene matches: 7. Germline V gene data show CDR1 as SGHAT and CDR2 as FQNNGV. The CDR3 region is CASSPTGARNTEAFF. CDR3 in DNA: TGTGCCAGCAGCCCAACAGGGGCGAGGAACACTGAAGCTTTCTTT.

The chain couples TRBV7-3 to TRBJ1-1; D gene unclear. The CDR3 has 14 residues. CDR1 is SGHTA, CDR2 FQGTGA, per germline. The V gene lost 4 bases and the J gene lost 7 bases, with 16 bases spanning the gap. The DNA for the CDR3 is TGTGCCAGCAGCTCCACGGGAGGGTCCGATGAAGCTTTCTTT. Residues: CASSSTGGSDEAFF.

The chain combines TRBV29-1 with TRBJ2-1; TRBD1 matches at 10 bases. With 6 bases clipped from V and 4 bases from J, the junction kept 9 bases outside the gene matches. CDR1 is SQVTM, CDR2 ANQGSEA, per germline. The CDR3 consists of 15 residues. The DNA for the CDR3 is TGCAGCGTCTTCCTCCGGGACAGGGGTTACAATGAGCAGTTCTTC. Amino acid sequence: CSVFLRDRGYNEQFF.

The chain employs TRBV6-6 and TRBJ1-5; 7 nucleotides match TRBD1. CDR1 MNHNY and CDR2 SVGAGI come from the germline V gene (reference sequence). This CDR3 spans 16 amino acids. V dropped 5 bases and J dropped 5; count of bases not matched to a gene: 12. The CDR3 spells CASSPPTGRLDQPQHF. CDR3 nucleotide sequence: TGTGCCAGCAGTCCCCCGACAGGGAGGCTGGATCAGCCCCAGCATTTT.

This sequence joins TRBV19 and TRBJ2-6, with unresolved D. The CDR3 loop spans 13 amino acids. The V and J ends lost 7 bases and 0 bases respectively, with 4 bases between them. Germline V gene data show CDR1 as LNHDA and CDR2 as SQIVND (reference sequence). The CDR3 reads CASKLSGANVLTF. DNA of the CDR3: TGTGCCAGTAAACTCTCTGGGGCCAACGTCCTGACTTTC.

The rearrangement links TRBV28 to TRBJ1-3, with TRBD1 matching 10 bases. The CDR3 length is 19 residues. The germline V gene encodes CDR1 MDHEN and CDR2 SYDVKM. Trimming at V came to 10 bases and at J to 4 bases, leaving 22 bases not matched to a gene. CDR3 amino acids: CATLKTLGGGTGEGNTIYF. CDR3 nucleotide sequence: TGTGCCACCCTCAAAACCCTTGGAGGCGGGACAGGGGAAGGAAACACCATATATTTT.

The CDR3 nucleotides are TGTGCCAGCAGTGAATTGGCCAAGGGGGCCGAGCAGTACTTC. This gives the protein CASSELAKGAEQYF. This chain uses TRBV6-1 with TRBJ2-5; 7 bases agree with TRBD1. Near its end, the DNA agrees better with TRBJ2-7, so the J call may be wrong. This CDR3 spans 14 amino acids. Germline V CDR1 and CDR2: MNHNS, SASEGT.

The chain links TRBV10-3 to TRBJ1-1; D might be TRBD1 (6 bases). CDR1 and CDR2 (germline): ENHRY, SYGVKD. The CDR3 length is 16 residues. V was clipped by 4 bases and J by 0 bases, with 15 bases between them. The DNA of the CDR3 is TGTGCCATCAGTGGGGAAACAGGGTTCATGAACACTGAAGCTTTCTTT. Translation gives CAISGETGFMNTEAFF.

The rearrangement links TRBV2 to TRBJ2-7; perhaps TRBD1 as D (5 bases). Germline CDR1 reads SNHLY; CDR2 reads FYNNEI. V lost 6 bases, J lost 7 bases, and 22 bases lay in between. This CDR3 is 15 amino acids long. The chain's CDR3 is CASRLSIGVLFEQYF. The CDR3 DNA follows: TGTGCCAGCAGACTCAGTATAGGGGTCTTGTTTGAGCAGTACTTC.

The rearrangement links TRBV18 to TRBJ1-2, with D possibly TRBD1 on 5 matching bases. In germline, CDR1 is KGHSH, CDR2 LQKENI. The CDR3 has 14 residues. The V end was cut by 0 bases, the J end by 8 bases, with 13 bases between. The CDR3 sequence: CASSPPTGERGYTF. CDR3 bases: TGTGCCAGCTCACCACCGACGGGGGAGAGAGGCTACACCTTC.

This sequence joins TRBV6-1 and TRBJ1-3; D is uncertain. Germline V lookup: CDR1 MNHNS, CDR2 SASEGT. This CDR3 contains 14 residues. V was clipped by 3 bases and J by 0 bases, with 6 bases between them. The CDR3 protein is CASSDRFSGNTIYF. DNA for the CDR3: TGTGCCAGCAGTGACAGGTTCTCTGGAAACACCATATATTTT.

The rearrangement links TRBV4-3 to TRBJ2-7; TRBD2 aligns across 8 bases. From germline, CDR1 is LGHNA and CDR2 YSLEER. There are 17 residues in the CDR3. With 0 bases clipped from V and 2 bases from J, the junction kept 9 bases outside the gene matches. This CDR3 is CASSQEGGGGRTYEQYF. CDR3 in DNA: TGCGCCAGCAGCCAAGAGGGGGGCGGGGGGCGCACCTACGAGCAGTACTTC.

The chain couples TRBV5-1 to TRBJ2-7, with TRBD2 identical over 8 bases. The CDR3 runs 15 residues. V was clipped by 6 bases and J by 2 bases; unmatched bases: 10. Per germline, CDR1 SGHRS and CDR2 YFSETQ. The CDR3 region is CASKRIAGTAYEQYF. The CDR3 coding sequence is TGCGCCAGCAAGCGGATAGCGGGGACCGCCTACGAGCAGTACTTC.

DNA for the CDR3: TGTGCCAGCAGGGCGCGTGACTCAGTTTACAATGAGCAGTTCTTC. This translates into CASRARDSVYNEQFF. J is TRBJ2-1 and V is TRBV28, with D uncertain. This CDR3 is built from 15 residues. The ends were cut back, 6 bases at V and 4 bases at J, with 16 bases in the middle. Germline V lookup: CDR1 MDHEN, CDR2 SYDVKM.

The V gene is TRBV6-4, the J gene TRBJ2-1, with TRBD2 matching 11 bases. Germline lookup yields CDR1 MRHNA and CDR2 SNTAGT. The CDR3 has 16 residues. V lost 5 bases to trimming and J lost 0 bases; unmatched junction nucleotides: 3. This CDR3 is CASSRGLADSYNEQFF. As DNA, the CDR3 is TGTGCCAGCAGTAGGGGACTAGCGGACTCCTACAATGAGCAGTTCTTC.

The rearrangement joins TRBV2 to TRBJ1-2, with D possibly matching TRBD1 (6 bases). CDR1 and CDR2 (germline): SNHLY, FYNNEI. Trimming pared 8 bases from V and 8 bases from J, leaving 15 bases between. This CDR3 is built from 12 residues. The CDR3 reads CASGDRFEGYTF. The CDR3 DNA reads as TGTGCCAGCGGCGACAGGTTTGAAGGCTACACCTTC.

The chain combines TRBV7-2 with TRBJ1-1; D is unclear. Germline loops: CDR1 SGHTA, CDR2 FQGNSA. V shed 0 bases and J shed 1 base, with 6 bases lying between them. There are 14 residues in the CDR3. The CDR3 loop reads CASSLASGNTEAFF. As DNA, the CDR3 is TGTGCCAGCAGCTTAGCTTCGGGGAACACTGAAGCTTTCTTT.

The J gene is TRBJ1-6, the V gene TRBV28; 10 positions match TRBD1. The CDR3 sequence is 17 residues long. V shed 7 bases, J shed 0 bases, and the junction held 6 bases outside the gene matches. Per the germline V gene, CDR1 is MDHEN and CDR2 is SYDVKM. Here the CDR3 reads CASKGQGRASYNSPLHF. The CDR3 DNA sequence: TGTGCCAGCAAGGGACAGGGGCGGGCCTCCTATAATTCACCCCTCCACTTT.

The chain is built from TRBV10-3 and TRBJ1-2; D ambiguous. This CDR3 comprises 14 residues. V was pared by 3 bases and J by 8 bases, with 16 bases between. In germline, CDR1 is ENHRY, CDR2 SYGVKD. CDR3 in DNA: TGTGCCATCAGTGAAGCCACCCTAACGGGGGGCTACACCTTC. Translating gives CAISEATLTGGYTF.

J is TRBJ2-3 and V is TRBV7-9, with TRBD2 matching 7 bases. Germline assignment: CDR1 SEHNR and CDR2 FQNEAQ (reference sequence). The CDR3 contains 14 residues. J gave up 11 bases and V 2 bases, and 10 bases lay outside the gene matches. DNA for the CDR3: TGTGCCAGCAGCTTAATTGGTTTTGGCGGGGGGCAGTATTTT. Its protein is CASSLIGFGGGQYF.

The CDR3 is CASSETRTGTGNQPQHF. The CDR3 DNA reads TGTGCCAGCAGTGAAACCCGGACAGGGACGGGCAATCAGCCCCAGCATTTT. This sequence joins TRBV2 and TRBJ1-5; 8 nucleotides agree with TRBD1. Germline values: CDR1 SNHLY, CDR2 FYNNEI. The junction had 8 bases not matched to a gene; V was cut back by 2 bases and J by 2 bases. The CDR3 covers 17 residues. Full variable domain (missing parts from reference TRBV2 and TRBJ1-5): EPEVTQTPSHQVTQMGQEVILRCVPISNHLYFYWYRQILGQKVEFLVSFYNNEISEKSEIFDDQFSVERPDGSNFTLKIRSTKLEDSAMYFCASSETRTGTGNQPQHFGDGTRLSIL.

This chain uses TRBV14 with TRBJ1-1; D call uncertain. The CDR3 runs 13 residues. The V gene lost 4 bases and the J gene lost 6 bases, with 12 bases spanning the gap. Germline V lookup: CDR1 SGHDN, CDR2 FVKESK. The CDR3 region has the DNA TGTGCCAGCAGCCCAGTTAGCCGTGCTGAAGCTTTCTTT. It is translated as CASSPVSRAEAFF.

The chain joins TRBV6-1 to TRBJ2-5; 8 nucleotides align to TRBD2. The CDR3 length is 14 residues. V gave up 6 bases and J gave up 3 bases; unmatched junction bases: 6. CDR1 and CDR2 (germline): MNHNS, SASEGT. CDR3 in amino acids: CASRSGGPKETQYF. The CDR3 region has the DNA TGTGCCAGCAGAAGCGGGGGCCCGAAAGAGACCCAGTACTTC.

The chain combines TRBV5-1 with TRBJ1-4; 7 nucleotides match TRBD1. This CDR3 comprises 16 residues. V was pared by 4 bases and J by 8 bases, with 14 bases of the junction left unmatched. Per germline, CDR1 SGHRS and CDR2 YFSETQ. The CDR3 spells CASSPRQGPEMEKLFF. The CDR3 nucleotides are TGCGCCAGCAGCCCCAGACAGGGCCCCGAAATGGAAAAACTGTTTTTT.

The chain carries TRBV11-2 and TRBJ2-7, with a possible D match to TRBD2 (6 bases). Germline V gene data show CDR1 as SGHAT and CDR2 as FQNNGV. V was clipped by 5 bases and J by 5 bases, with 13 bases between them. CDR3 size: 13 residues. CDR3 residues: CASSTGVGNEQYF. In nucleotides, the CDR3 is TGTGCCAGCAGCACGGGAGTGGGGAACGAGCAGTACTTC.

This chain connects TRBV28 to TRBJ2-7; TRBD1 matches at 7 bases. The ends lost 6 bases at V and 0 bases at J; junction bases unmatched: 8. The CDR3 covers 15 residues. CDR1 MDHEN and CDR2 SYDVKM come from the germline V gene. DNA for the CDR3: TGTGCCAGCAGCGTCGAGGGGACAGCCTCCTACGAGCAGTACTTC. It codes for CASSVEGTASYEQYF.

This sequence joins TRBV18 and TRBJ2-7, with TRBD1 as a possible D gene (6 bases). This CDR3 is built from 20 residues. Deletions cut 2 bases from V and 4 bases from J, with 30 bases between. CDR1 is KGHSH and CDR2 is LQKENI in the germline V gene. The chain's CDR3 is CASSPGTDGQIRGELYEQYF. CDR3 coding DNA: TGTGCCAGCTCACCAGGGACGGACGGACAGATACGCGGAGAACTTTACGAGCAGTACTTC.